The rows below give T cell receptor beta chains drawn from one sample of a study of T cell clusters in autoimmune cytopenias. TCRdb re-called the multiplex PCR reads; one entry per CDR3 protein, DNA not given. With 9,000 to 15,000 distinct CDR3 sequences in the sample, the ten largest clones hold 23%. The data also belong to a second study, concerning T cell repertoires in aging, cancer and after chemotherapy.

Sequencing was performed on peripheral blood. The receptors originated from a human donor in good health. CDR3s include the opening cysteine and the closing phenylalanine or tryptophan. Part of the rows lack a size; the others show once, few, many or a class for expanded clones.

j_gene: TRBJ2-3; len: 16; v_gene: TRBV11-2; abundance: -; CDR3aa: CASSWTSGGLTDTQYF
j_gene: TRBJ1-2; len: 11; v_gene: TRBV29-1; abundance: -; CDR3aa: CSVEDRYGYTF
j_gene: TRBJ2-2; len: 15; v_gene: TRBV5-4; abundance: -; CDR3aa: CASSSERGVTGELFF
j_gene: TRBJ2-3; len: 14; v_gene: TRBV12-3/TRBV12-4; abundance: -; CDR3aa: CASSLFVGGDTQYF
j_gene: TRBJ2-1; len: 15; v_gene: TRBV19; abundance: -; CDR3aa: CASSILASAYNEQFF
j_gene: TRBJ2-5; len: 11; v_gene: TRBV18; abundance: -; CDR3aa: CASSPQGTQYF
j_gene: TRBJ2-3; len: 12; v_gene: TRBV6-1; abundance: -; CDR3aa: CASDRFTDTQYF
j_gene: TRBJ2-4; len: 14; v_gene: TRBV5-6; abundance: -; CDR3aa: CASSLVGQRDIQYF
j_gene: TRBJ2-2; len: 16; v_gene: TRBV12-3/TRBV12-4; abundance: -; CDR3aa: CASSPRQGVTDGELFF
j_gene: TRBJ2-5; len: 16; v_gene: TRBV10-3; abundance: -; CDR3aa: CAISPDRGEGQETQYF
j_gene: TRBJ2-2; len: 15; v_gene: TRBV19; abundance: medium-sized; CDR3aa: CASSRATARAGELFF
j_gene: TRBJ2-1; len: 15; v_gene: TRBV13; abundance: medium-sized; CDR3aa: CASSLSRSSYNEQFF
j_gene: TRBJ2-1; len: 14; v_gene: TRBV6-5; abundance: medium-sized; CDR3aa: CATRIQGPYNEQFF
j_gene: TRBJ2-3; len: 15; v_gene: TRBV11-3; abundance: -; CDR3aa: CASSSPRLTGDTQYF
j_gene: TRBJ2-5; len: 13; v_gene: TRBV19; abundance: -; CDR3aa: CASTDGPEETQYF
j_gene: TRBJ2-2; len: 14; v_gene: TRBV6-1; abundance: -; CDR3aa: CASSAGANTGELFF
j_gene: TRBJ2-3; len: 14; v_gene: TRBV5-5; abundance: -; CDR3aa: CASSNSGGADTQYF
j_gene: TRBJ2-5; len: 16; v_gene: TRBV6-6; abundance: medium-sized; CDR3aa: CASSYRLSGLEETQYF
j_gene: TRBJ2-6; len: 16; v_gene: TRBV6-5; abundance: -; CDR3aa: CASSSGPYSGANVLTF
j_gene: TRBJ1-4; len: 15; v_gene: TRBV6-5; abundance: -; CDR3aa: CASRRGQGEDEKLFF
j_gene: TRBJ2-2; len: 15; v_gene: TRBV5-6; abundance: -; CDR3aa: CASSLRTVSTGELFF
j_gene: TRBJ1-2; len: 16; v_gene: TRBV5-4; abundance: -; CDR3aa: CASSLAYRADNYGYTF
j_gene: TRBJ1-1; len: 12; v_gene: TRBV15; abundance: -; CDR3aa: CATSSATGKSFF
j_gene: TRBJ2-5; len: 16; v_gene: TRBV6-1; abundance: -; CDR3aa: CASSGYSGPEGETQYF
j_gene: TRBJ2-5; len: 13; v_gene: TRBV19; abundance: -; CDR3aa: CASTGGTAETQYF
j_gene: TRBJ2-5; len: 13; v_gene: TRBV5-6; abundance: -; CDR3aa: CASSLIPQETQYF
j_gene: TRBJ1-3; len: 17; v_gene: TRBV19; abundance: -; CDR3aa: CASTTTGTTFSGNTIYF
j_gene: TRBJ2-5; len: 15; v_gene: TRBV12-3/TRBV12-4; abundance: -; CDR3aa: CASTSGTGTQETQYF
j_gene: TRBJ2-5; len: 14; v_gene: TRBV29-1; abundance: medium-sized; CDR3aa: CSVDRTRAGETQYF
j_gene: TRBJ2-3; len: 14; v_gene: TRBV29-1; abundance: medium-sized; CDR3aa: CSVEGDLSTDTQYF
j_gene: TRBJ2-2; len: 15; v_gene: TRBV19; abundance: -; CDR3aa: CASTPTGGGPGELFF
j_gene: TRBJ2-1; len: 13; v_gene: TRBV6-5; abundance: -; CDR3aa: CASSETGGNEQFF
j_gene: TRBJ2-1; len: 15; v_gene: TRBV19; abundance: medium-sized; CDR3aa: CASKETAGSYNEQFF
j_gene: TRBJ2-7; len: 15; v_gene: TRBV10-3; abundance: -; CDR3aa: CASKYTGTGLDEQYF
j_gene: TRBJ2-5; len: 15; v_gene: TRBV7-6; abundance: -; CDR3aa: CASSLLRGREETQYF
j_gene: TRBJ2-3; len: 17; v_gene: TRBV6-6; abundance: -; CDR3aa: CASSYSRDGSSTDTQYF
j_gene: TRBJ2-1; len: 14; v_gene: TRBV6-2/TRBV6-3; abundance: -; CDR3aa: CASRGDRSYNEQFF
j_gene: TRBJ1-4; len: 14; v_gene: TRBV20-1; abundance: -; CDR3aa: CSARPDTGNEKLFF
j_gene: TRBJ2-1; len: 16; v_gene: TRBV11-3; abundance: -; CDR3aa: CASSLYGTSGDNEQFF
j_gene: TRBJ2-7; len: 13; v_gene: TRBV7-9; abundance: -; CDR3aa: CASSLGQVYEQYF
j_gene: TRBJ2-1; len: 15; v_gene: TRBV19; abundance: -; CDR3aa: CASSIQRGTYNEQFF
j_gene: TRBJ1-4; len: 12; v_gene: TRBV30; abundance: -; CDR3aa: CALEPKNEKLFF
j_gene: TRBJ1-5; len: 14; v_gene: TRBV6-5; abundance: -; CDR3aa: CASSYRSGNQPQHF
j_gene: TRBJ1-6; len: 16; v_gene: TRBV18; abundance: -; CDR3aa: CASSPFPGRNNSPLHF
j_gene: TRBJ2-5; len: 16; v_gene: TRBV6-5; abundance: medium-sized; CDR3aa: CASSLAHGTGGETQYF
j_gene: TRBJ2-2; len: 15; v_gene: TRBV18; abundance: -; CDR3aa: CASSFDRGNTGELFF
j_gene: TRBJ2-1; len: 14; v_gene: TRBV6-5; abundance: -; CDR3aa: CASSYSPSGNELFF
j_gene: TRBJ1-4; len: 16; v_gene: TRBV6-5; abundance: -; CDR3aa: CASSYSFGTDSEKLFF
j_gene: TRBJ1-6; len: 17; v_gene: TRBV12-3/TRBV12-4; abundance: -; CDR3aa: CASRSGQGASYNSPLHF